This TCR beta chain was sequenced during a study of beta chain features in type 1 diabetes. Cells sorted by CD45RO/CCR7/CD25/CD127/CD95/CD27 comprised CD4+ naive, central memory, regulatory and stem cell-like memory cells. CDR3 size: 18 residues. Germline V gene sequence: CDR1 SGDLS, CDR2 YYNGEE. Germline trimming cut 3 bases from V and 4 bases from J; bases unmatched to any gene: 10. Study-level points and caveats: TCRB CDR3 length was moderately but significantly reduced in all four CD4+ subsets of Type 1 diabetes patients. Across patients, naive, central memory and Treg TCRB repertoires exhibited apparently greater similarity than was observed across healthy donors. VDJ junctions from type 1 diabetes patients carried fewer insertions and larger deletions.

Reverse transcription of all isolated RNA meant that expressed TCRB transcripts were sequenced. Several million reads was the average for naive, central memory and regulatory T cell samples. Clones were sequenced by immunoSEQ multiplex PCR, and TCRdb holds only the in-frame ones, with some missing. The repertoire holds around 250,000 clones, with roughly 13% as singletons. Notes on this clone: Its target is unknown.

The gene calls are TRBV9 and TRBJ2-1; 13 nucleotides line up with TRBD2. Sequenced input: naive CD4+ T cells from blood. The source of this sequence is a man aged 25-45 years with type 1 diabetes. The CDR3 nucleotides are TGTGCCAGCAGCGCGCCACTAGCGGGGGGGCCTCGTTACAATGAGCAGTTCTTC. Its protein product is CASSAPLAGGPRYNEQFF.